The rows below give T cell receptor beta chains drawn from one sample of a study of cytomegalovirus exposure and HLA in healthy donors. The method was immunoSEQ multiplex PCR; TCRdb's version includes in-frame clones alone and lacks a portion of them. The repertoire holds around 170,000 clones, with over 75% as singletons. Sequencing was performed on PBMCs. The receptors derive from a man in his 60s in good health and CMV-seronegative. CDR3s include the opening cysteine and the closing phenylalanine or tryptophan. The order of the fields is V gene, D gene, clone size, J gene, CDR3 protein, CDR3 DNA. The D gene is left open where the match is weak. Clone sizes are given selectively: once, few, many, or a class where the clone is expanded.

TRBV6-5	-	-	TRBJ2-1	CASSYAGISAYNEQFF	TGTGCCAGCAGTTACGCGGGGATTAGCGCCTACAATGAGCAGTTCTTC
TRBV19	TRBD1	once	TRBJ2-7	CASSGTGPFYEQYF	TGTGCCAGTAGTGGGACAGGGCCCTTCTACGAGCAGTACTTC
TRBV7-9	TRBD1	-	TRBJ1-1	CASSSPGQGGNMNTEAFF	TGTGCCAGCAGCTCCCCGGGACAGGGTGGGAACATGAACACTGAAGCTTTCTTT
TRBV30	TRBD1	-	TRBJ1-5	CAWGGTGSNQPQNF	TGTGCCTGGGGCGGGACAGGGAGCAATCAGCCCCAGAATTTT
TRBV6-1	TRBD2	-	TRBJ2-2	CATGTSVYTGELFF	TGTGCCACCGGGACTAGCGTGTACACCGGGGAGCTGTTTTTT
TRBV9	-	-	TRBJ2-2	CASSVRGSNTGELFF	TGTGCCAGCAGCGTAAGGGGGAGTAACACCGGGGAGCTGTTTTTT
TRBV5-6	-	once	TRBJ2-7	CASSFWQGSRYF	TGTGCCAGCAGCTTTTGGCAGGGTAGTAGGTACTTC
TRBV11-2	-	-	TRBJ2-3	CASSLLGRVSTDTQYF	TGTGCCAGCAGCTTATTGGGCAGGGTTAGCACAGATACGCAGTATTTT
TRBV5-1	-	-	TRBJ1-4	CASSAGNGQINEKLFF	TGCGCCAGCAGCGCTGGCAACGGACAGATTAATGAAAAACTGTTTTTT
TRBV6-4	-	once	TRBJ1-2	CASSDSTSVVEGYTF	TGTGCCAGCAGTGACTCGACGTCGGTAGTGGAGGGCTACACCTTC
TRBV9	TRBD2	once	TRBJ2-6	CASSVSGNGANVLTF	TGTGCCAGCAGCGTCAGCGGGAACGGGGCCAACGTCCTGACTTTC
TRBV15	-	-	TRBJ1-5	CATSRGHLGSNQPQHF	TGTGCCACCAGCAGAGGACATTTGGGTAGCAATCAGCCCCAGCATTTT
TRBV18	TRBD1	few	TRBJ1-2	CASSPTGQGLDGYTF	TGTGCCAGCTCACCGACGGGACAGGGTCTAGATGGCTACACCTTC
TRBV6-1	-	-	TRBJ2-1	CASSGRGIDRNEQFF	TGTGCCAGCAGTGGTCGAGGAATTGACCGGAATGAGCAGTTCTTC
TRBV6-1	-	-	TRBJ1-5	CATQVTGTNQPQHF	TGTGCCACCCAAGTTACAGGGACCAATCAGCCCCAGCATTTT
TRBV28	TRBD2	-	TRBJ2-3	CASSLKLAGASDTQYF	TGTGCCAGCAGTTTAAAGCTAGCGGGAGCTTCAGATACGCAGTATTTT
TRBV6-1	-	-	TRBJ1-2	CASSEFSPGVGYGYTF	TGTGCCAGCAGTGAATTTTCCCCGGGAGTAGGTTATGGCTACACCTTC
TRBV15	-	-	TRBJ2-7	CATSSFLTGTVRSEQYF	TGTGCCACCAGCAGCTTTTTAACCGGGACTGTTCGGTCTGAGCAGTACTTC
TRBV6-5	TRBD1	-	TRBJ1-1	CASTPTGGGREAFF	TGTGCCAGCACGCCGACAGGGGGTGGTCGAGAGGCTTTCTTT